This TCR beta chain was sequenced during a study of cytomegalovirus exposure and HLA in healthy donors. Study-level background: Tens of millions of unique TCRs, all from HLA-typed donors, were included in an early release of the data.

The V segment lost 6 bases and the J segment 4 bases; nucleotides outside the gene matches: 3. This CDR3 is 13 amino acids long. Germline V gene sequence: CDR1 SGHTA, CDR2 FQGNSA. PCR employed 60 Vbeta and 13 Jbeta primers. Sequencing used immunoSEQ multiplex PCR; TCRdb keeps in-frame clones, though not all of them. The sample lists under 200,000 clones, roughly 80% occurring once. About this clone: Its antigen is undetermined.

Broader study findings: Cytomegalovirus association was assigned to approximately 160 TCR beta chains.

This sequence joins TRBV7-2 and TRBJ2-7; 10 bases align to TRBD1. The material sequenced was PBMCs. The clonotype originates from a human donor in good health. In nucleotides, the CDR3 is TGTGCCAGCAGTAGGGACAGGGGTTACGAGCAGTACTTC. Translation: CASSRDRGYEQYF.